The present entry profiles one TCR beta chain with its context. The antigen is not known. The data were taken from a study of T-cell memory formation after mild COVID-19. Background on the study: Largely donor-specific sequence clusters came from a couple of donors. Study-wide results and limits: Whether day 37 second-wave clones are SARS-CoV-2-specific was not confirmed. Those CD4+ clones that contracted were mainly in CM and EM (CD8+ ones in EMRA). Cross-reactive memory seemingly joined, as some responding clones were found in pre-infection memory.

Germline V gene lookup returns CDR1 GTSNPN and CDR2 SVGIG (reference sequence). V was trimmed by 0 bases and J by 1 base, leaving 6 bases between them. The CDR3 is 14 residues long. One entry per CDR3 protein results from TCRdb running MiXCR on the 5' RACE reads. The sample has 110,000 or so distinct CDR3 sequences, about 20% seen once. This receptor was identified in a young man who had mild COVID-19 (a few samples of this study predate the infection). Cell type and time point are not known. The material sequenced was PBMCs or a T cell subset sorted from them (not recorded which). The V and J genes are TRBV30 and TRBJ2-2; D is unclear. Here the CDR3 reads CAWSVVGNTGELFF. The CDR3 nucleotides are TGTGCCTGGAGTGTAGTGGGGAACACCGGGGAGCTGTTTTTT.